A selection of T cell receptor beta chains follows, all from one sample in a study of T-cell memory formation after mild COVID-19. MiXCR was run by TCRdb on the 5' RACE reads, yielding one entry per CDR3 protein. The data contain nearly 350,000 distinct CDR3 sequences, about an eighth of them singletons. The sequencing input was PBMCs or a T cell subset sorted from them (not recorded which). These receptors were taken from a man younger than 30 who had mild COVID-19 (a few samples of this study predate the infection). Cell type and time point are not known. CDR3s include the opening cysteine and the closing phenylalanine or tryptophan. The order of the fields is J gene, V gene, CDR3 protein.

j_gene: TRBJ2-3; v_gene: TRBV4-3; CDR3aa: CASSQDRDQPRRFF
j_gene: TRBJ2-7; v_gene: TRBV6-5; CDR3aa: CASSYSPDSYEQYF
j_gene: TRBJ2-3; v_gene: TRBV5-1; CDR3aa: CASSSGLAEADTQYF
j_gene: TRBJ1-5; v_gene: TRBV4-3; CDR3aa: CASSASSGQPQHF
j_gene: TRBJ1-1; v_gene: TRBV18; CDR3aa: CASSPQTGQGAGTEAFF
j_gene: TRBJ1-5; v_gene: TRBV7-2; CDR3aa: CASSFMGEGKAQHF
j_gene: TRBJ1-2; v_gene: TRBV28; CDR3aa: CASSLSRPIQGYTF
j_gene: TRBJ1-3; v_gene: TRBV7-8; CDR3aa: CASRGASSGNTIYF
j_gene: TRBJ2-2; v_gene: TRBV7-9; CDR3aa: CASSLGDRSTGELFF
j_gene: TRBJ2-1; v_gene: TRBV11-2; CDR3aa: CASSLGNQEQFF
j_gene: TRBJ2-7; v_gene: TRBV27; CDR3aa: CASSTGRAWEQYF
j_gene: TRBJ2-3; v_gene: TRBV5-1; CDR3aa: CASRTPLGTGPGTDTQYF